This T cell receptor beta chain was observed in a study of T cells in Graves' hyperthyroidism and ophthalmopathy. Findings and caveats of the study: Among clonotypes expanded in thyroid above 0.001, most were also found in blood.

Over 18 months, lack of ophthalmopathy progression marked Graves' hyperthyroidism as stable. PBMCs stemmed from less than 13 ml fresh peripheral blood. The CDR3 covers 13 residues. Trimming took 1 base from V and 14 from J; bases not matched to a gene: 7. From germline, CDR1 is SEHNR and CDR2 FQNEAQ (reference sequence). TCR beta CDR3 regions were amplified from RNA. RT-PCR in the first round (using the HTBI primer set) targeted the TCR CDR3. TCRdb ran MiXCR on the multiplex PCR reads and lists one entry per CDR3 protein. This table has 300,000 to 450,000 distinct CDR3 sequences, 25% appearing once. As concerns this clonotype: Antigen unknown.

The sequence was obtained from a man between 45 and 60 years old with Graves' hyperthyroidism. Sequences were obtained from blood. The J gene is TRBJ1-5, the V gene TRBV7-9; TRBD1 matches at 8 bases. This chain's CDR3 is CASSLGLQGAKHF. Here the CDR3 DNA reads TGTGCCAGCAGCTTAGGCCTTCAGGGGGCAAAGCATTTT.